This T cell receptor (beta chain) was recorded in a study of blood T cell repertoires in COVID-19. The overall study: COVID-19 samples collected from the United States, Italy and Spain covered acute and convalescent phases. PBMCs, B-cell-depleted T cells, or T cells were the source of the cDNA or gDNA that made up the material.

As handled by the study authors: Estimates of nucleated cell counts were drawn from the amplification of reference gene primers. The repertoire was sequenced with immunoSEQ multiplex PCR; TCRdb's copy has only in-frame clones and lacks some. V, J and clone size reflect that table, while D and trimming were determined from the DNA. In the table there are more than 60,000 clones, almost 90% of which are singletons. In its sample, this clone ranks as large (0.1 to 1%). CDR1 is LGHDT, CDR2 YNNKEL, per germline (reference sequence). The V end lost 9 bases, the J end lost 6 bases, and 20 bases lay between the germline ends. The CDR3 is 14 residues long.

This clonotype was sampled from a man in his forties or fifties with acute or convalescent COVID-19. The chain employs TRBV3-1 (or the pseudogene TRBV3-2) and TRBJ1-1, with D perhaps matching TRBD1 (6 bases). Sequenced: peripheral blood. The CDR3 sequence: CASRGRGRGPEAFF. The CDR3 bases are TGTGCCAGTCGAGGCCGAGGCAGGGGTCCTGAAGCTTTCTTT.